The 21 T cell receptor beta chains below all came from one sample that was sequenced in a study of Ad26.COV2.S vaccination and SARS-CoV-2 variants. Here immunoSEQ multiplex PCR was the method, and the copy in TCRdb shows in-frame clones only, minus some. The repertoire holds about 480,000 clones, with around 88% as singletons. Regarding treatment: 15 to 20 received Ad26.COV2.S at low or high dose, single or two shots; about five received placebo; per-sample allocation not given. Each sample was drawn 63 days after the first injection (of vaccine or placebo). Sequencing used peripheral blood, obtained in a trial of Ad26.COV2.S vaccine versus placebo. Every receptor here comes from a person between 18 and 60 years old who received the Ad26.COV2.S COVID-19 vaccine or a placebo.

This clone was detected once. The rearrangement uses TRBV7-6 and TRBJ2-7; D is perhaps TRBD1 (6 bases). This CDR3 region has 14 residues. Germline V gene data show CDR1 as SGHVS and CDR2 as FNYEAQ. V lost 2 bases and J lost 1, with 9 bases in between. The CDR3 region has the DNA TGTGCCAGCAGCTTATCTAGGGGGTCCTACGAGCAGTACTTC. Translation: CASSLSRGSYEQYF.

The gene calls are TRBV4-1 and TRBJ1-1; D call uncertain. The CDR3 is made up of 16 amino acids. Trimming shortened V by 1 base and J by 3 bases, and 15 bases separated the two germline ends. Germline V gene data show CDR1 as MGHRA and CDR2 as YSYEKL. This CDR3 reads CASSQVFQMRHTEAFF. The CDR3 DNA reads TGCGCCAGCAGCCAAGTTTTTCAGATGAGGCACACTGAAGCTTTCTTT.

This chain links TRBV10-3 with TRBJ2-3, with D perhaps TRBD2 (5 bases). V was shortened by 0 bases and J by 2 bases, with 15 bases between the two germline ends. The CDR3 loop spans 17 amino acids. Germline V gives CDR1 ENHRY, CDR2 SYGVKD. CDR3 sequence (DNA): TGTGCCATCAGTGAGTCAGTGAGGGTTGGGATCACAGATACGCAGTATTTT. The encoded protein is CAISESVRVGITDTQYF.

The sample holds a few counts of this clone. The chain combines TRBV2 with TRBJ2-2, with D possibly matching TRBD2 (5 bases). V gave up 5 bases and J gave up 5 bases, with 12 bases separating them. CDR3 length: 14 residues. Germline CDR1 SNHLY, CDR2 FYNNEI. CDR3 sequence: CASSMELGTGELFF. The CDR3 coding sequence is TGTGCCAGCAGTATGGAACTAGGGACCGGGGAGCTGTTTTTT.

The chain joins TRBV6-2 or TRBV6-3 to TRBJ2-1, with 8 bases fitting TRBD1. CDR1 MNHEY and CDR2 SVGEGT come from the germline V gene. V lost 4 bases to trimming and J lost 9 bases; unmatched junction nucleotides: 2. This CDR3 region has 12 residues. The CDR3: CASSSTGGEQFF. CDR3 coding DNA: TGTGCCAGCAGTTCAACAGGGGGTGAGCAGTTCTTC.

This clone is a singleton in its sample. The rearrangement joins TRBV7-9 to TRBJ2-2, with D perhaps matching TRBD1 (6 bases). V lost 5 bases and J lost 1, with 8 bases in between. CDR3 size: 14 residues. The V gene's germline CDR1 is SEHNR and CDR2 FQNEAQ (reference sequence). The CDR3 DNA sequence: TGTGCCAGCAGCAGGGGGATGAACACCGGGGAGCTGTTTTTT. It translates to CASSRGMNTGELFF.

The chain is built from TRBV27 and TRBJ2-7; 15 bases fit TRBD2. Germline values: CDR1 MNHEY, CDR2 SMNVEV (reference sequence). The CDR3 is made up of 18 amino acids. Unmatched junction bases numbered 5, after V lost 2 bases and J lost 0 bases. The CDR3 coding sequence is TGTGCCAGCAGTTTAACGGGACTAGCGGGAGGACGCTCCTACGAGCAGTACTTC. It is translated as CASSLTGLAGGRSYEQYF.

The genes are TRBV7-2 and TRBJ1-2, with 10 positions matching TRBD1. The germline V gene encodes CDR1 SGHTA and CDR2 FQGNSA. The CDR3 has 14 residues. The ends lost 4 bases at V and 8 bases at J; junction bases unmatched: 7. The CDR3 sequence: CASSSRQGAIGYTF. CDR3 DNA: TGTGCCAGCAGCTCCAGACAGGGGGCTATCGGCTACACCTTC.

This chain joins TRBV18 and TRBJ1-2, with D perhaps TRBD1 (5 bases). V gave up 4 bases and J gave up 4 bases, with 16 bases separating them. Germline CDR1 KGHSH, CDR2 LQKENI. CDR3 length: 15 amino acids. Written as DNA, the CDR3 is TGTGCCAGCTCACGGGAGGCAGGGTCGGTCTATGGCTACACCTTC. This encodes CASSREAGSVYGYTF.

The chain carries TRBV2 and TRBJ1-5; D gene uncertain. CDR1 SNHLY and CDR2 FYNNEI come from the germline V gene. V was shortened by 1 base and J by 7 bases, with 11 bases between the two germline ends. CDR3 size: 14 residues. In DNA, the CDR3 is TGTGCCAGCAGTGAAGTAGGGTTCGGGCAGCCCCAGCATTTT. Amino acid sequence: CASSEVGFGQPQHF.

This clone was picked up a small number of times. The chain combines TRBV18 with TRBJ1-1; D remains ambiguous. CDR1 is KGHSH, CDR2 LQKENI, per germline. The CDR3 is 14 residues long. V dropped 6 bases and J dropped 0 bases, with 11 bases sitting between them. The CDR3: CASSHSGMNTEAFF. The CDR3 DNA reads as TGTGCCAGCTCCCACTCGGGGATGAACACTGAAGCTTTCTTT.

The J gene is TRBJ2-3, the V gene TRBV5-1; a possible D gene is TRBD2 (5 bases). The CDR3 is 16 amino acids. CDR1 is SGHRS and CDR2 is YFSETQ in the germline V gene. Trimming removed 3 bases at V and 3 bases at J, with 17 bases between. This CDR3 reads CASSSPRGIVTDTQYF. DNA of the CDR3: TGCGCCAGCAGCTCGCCTAGAGGGATCGTAACAGATACGCAGTATTTT.

The chain has TRBV9 and TRBJ2-2; D perhaps matches TRBD2 (5 bases). V lost 0 bases, J lost 1 base, and 10 bases lay in between. Looked up from germline, CDR1 is SGDLS and CDR2 is YYNGEE. This CDR3 spans 16 amino acids. The CDR3 DNA reads as TGTGCCAGCAGCGTAGATGCGGGCCTGAACACCGGGGAGCTGTTTTTT. Translation gives CASSVDAGLNTGELFF.

This clone was picked up one time. The rearrangement joins TRBV2 to TRBJ1-2, with 7 bases fitting TRBD1. Per the germline V gene, CDR1 is SNHLY and CDR2 is FYNNEI. The CDR3 sequence is 15 residues long. V shed 4 bases and J 8 bases; nucleotides not matched to a gene: 13. CDR3 in amino acids: CASSASVGTVTGYTF. CDR3 nucleotides: TGTGCCAGCAGTGCCTCTGTCGGGACAGTTACGGGCTACACCTTC.

The chain recombines TRBV5-4 with TRBJ1-2; weak D call: TRBD1 (5 bases). Germline CDR1 is SGHNT and CDR2 is YYREEE (reference sequence). V lost 1 base to trimming and J lost 7 bases, with 11 bases between them. The CDR3 covers 13 residues. The CDR3 loop is CASSLMGTPGYTF. For the CDR3, the DNA is TGTGCCAGCAGCTTGATGGGGACCCCTGGCTACACCTTC. The full variable domain, rest sourced from reference TRBV5-4 and TRBJ1-2, is ETGVTQSPTHLIKTRGQQVTLRCSSQSGHNTVSWYQQALGQGPQFIFQYYREEENGRGNFPPRFSGLQFPNYSSELNVNALELDDSALYLCASSLMGTPGYTFGSGTRLTVV.

The J gene is TRBJ1-2, the V gene TRBV5-5; the D is unclear. This CDR3 is 15 amino acids long. CDR1 is SGHKS, CDR2 YYEKEE, per germline (reference sequence). The V and J ends lost 4 bases and 0 bases respectively, with 13 bases between them. CDR3 nucleotides: TGTGCCAGCAGCCGGCCGGACGGAGCTAACTATGGCTACACCTTC. This encodes CASSRPDGANYGYTF. Combining the CDR3 with reference TRBV5-5 and TRBJ1-2 gives the whole variable domain DAGVTQSPTHLIKTRGQQVTLRCSPISGHKSVSWYQQVLGQGPQFIFQYYEKEERGRGNFPDRFSARQFPNYSSELNVNALLLGDSALYLCASSRPDGANYGYTFGSGTRLTVV.

The rearrangement joins TRBV5-1 to TRBJ2-3, with 7 bases matching TRBD1. V lost 4 bases, J lost 2 bases, and 7 bases stayed unmatched. The CDR3 consists of 15 residues. Germline CDR1 is SGHRS and CDR2 is YFSETQ. The CDR3 sequence is CASSEGQVPTDTQYF. The CDR3 nucleotides are TGCGCCAGCAGCGAAGGACAGGTGCCCACAGATACGCAGTATTTT.

The chain couples TRBV27 to TRBJ2-7, with TRBD1 identical over 7 bases. The V segment lost 2 bases and the J segment 6 bases; nucleotides outside the gene matches: 4. CDR1 MNHEY and CDR2 SMNVEV come from the germline V gene (reference sequence). The length of the CDR3 is 13 residues. In DNA form, the CDR3 reads TGTGCCAGCAGTTTAGAGGGGGCAAGCGAGCAGTACTTC. Translation gives CASSLEGASEQYF.

This chain links TRBV4-2 with TRBJ2-7; 7 bases are shared with TRBD1. The germline gives CDR1 LGHNA, CDR2 YNFKEQ. V lost 0 bases to trimming and J lost 5 bases; unmatched junction nucleotides: 16. CDR3 length equals 18 residues. CDR3 amino acids: CASSQEIGMWQGVHEQYF. CDR3 nucleotide sequence: TGTGCCAGCAGCCAAGAAATAGGGATGTGGCAGGGGGTCCACGAGCAGTACTTC.

The genes are TRBV6-5 and TRBJ2-7; D assignment may be TRBD1 or TRBD2 (5 bases each). The length of the CDR3 is 14 residues. Trimming pared 7 bases from V and 0 bases from J, leaving 13 bases between. Germline V CDR1 and CDR2: MNHEY, SVGAGI. The DNA for the CDR3 is TGTGCCAGCAACACTGGGGGTACCTCCTACGAGCAGTACTTC. Its protein is CASNTGGTSYEQYF.

J is TRBJ1-2 and V is TRBV6-5, with 7 bases that match TRBD1. From germline, CDR1 is MNHEY and CDR2 SVGAGI. The CDR3 has 16 amino acids. Trimming removed 0 bases from V and 6 bases from J; junction bases left unmatched: 10. The CDR3, as DNA: TGTGCCAGCAGTTACTCGATTCAGGGAACAGGGGATGGCTACACCTTC. Amino acid sequence: CASSYSIQGTGDGYTF.